The rows below give T cell receptor beta chains drawn from one sample of a study of early T cells in non-severe SARS-CoV-2 infection. TCRdb called the 5' RACE reads again in MiXCR, with one record for every CDR3 protein. The repertoire consists of 50,000 or so distinct CDR3 sequences, with approximately 12% occurring once and the leading ten covering 9.1%. The sample consisted of whole blood. These receptors were taken from an adult who was a healthcare worker with PCR-confirmed SARS-CoV-2 infection or an uninfected control (not recorded which). The conserved cysteine and the conserved F or W are not part of the CDR3 here.

TRBV25-1	TRBJ2-3	ASSRWTDTQY
TRBV19	TRBJ1-5	ASSIARGAREQPQH
TRBV3-1	TRBJ1-1	ASSHSTGNTEAF
TRBV2	TRBJ2-1	ASSPPRNEQF
TRBV9	TRBJ2-7	ASGGPYEQY
TRBV7-6	TRBJ2-1	ASSLMAGANEQF
TRBV27	TRBJ2-7	ASSRLGGTSFYEQY
TRBV11-2	TRBJ2-7	ASSLDRYEQY
TRBV29-1	TRBJ2-7	SVGDGAGRIYEQY
TRBV10-1	TRBJ1-5	ASSESGQPQH
TRBV7-8	TRBJ1-4	ASSAGTAEKLF
TRBV5-1	TRBJ1-6	ASSSGQGDSPLH
TRBV20-1	TRBJ2-7	SARPDAYEQY
TRBV6-1	TRBJ2-7	ASSDTGGSGR
TRBV29-1	TRBJ2-2	SHTSTTGELF
TRBV14	TRBJ1-1	ASSPTRGDYTEAF
TRBV6-5	TRBJ2-1	ASSYVSGRPDDEQF
TRBV6-6	TRBJ2-5	ASKEPGREETQY
TRBV30	TRBJ2-2	AWSVRHNGELF
TRBV5-5	TRBJ2-3	ASSPGTHFTDTQY
TRBV6-1	TRBJ1-1	ASREVAEAF
TRBV6-2/TRBV6-3	TRBJ2-5	ASSWARQETQY
TRBV7-9	TRBJ1-5	ASQGGYNQPQH
TRBV29-1	TRBJ1-2	SVENVYGYT
TRBV19	TRBJ2-6	ASSSTGSGANVLT
TRBV6-1	TRBJ2-7	ASRNPNGPLGEQY
TRBV7-9	TRBJ1-1	ASISGTETEAF
TRBV7-3	TRBJ2-7	ASSLGGSGSYEQY
TRBV29-1	TRBJ1-5	SPLRPQH
TRBV9	TRBJ2-2	ASSVSSTAGELF
TRBV7-9	TRBJ2-7	ASTPHRDTAYEQY
TRBV3-1	TRBJ1-3	ASSQVAGNTIY
TRBV7-9	TRBJ2-1	ASSLTGGVNEQF
TRBV20-1	TRBJ2-7	SAHDRDEQY
TRBV20-1	TRBJ2-1	SAPQGDFHNEQF
TRBV19	TRBJ1-4	ASSIPGTTNEKLF
TRBV7-2	TRBJ2-3	ASSPLAGGGTDTQY
TRBV20-1	TRBJ2-7	SAKPTQGFWYEQY
TRBV20-1	TRBJ1-1	SAWTGRSQRAF
TRBV29-1	TRBJ2-7	SVRDRGGYEQY
TRBV30	TRBJ2-5	ASTGTSGSGETQY
TRBV7-3	TRBJ2-1	ASSSGLAEDNEQF
TRBV6-6	TRBJ1-3	ASSPVTGGADTIY
TRBV5-1	TRBJ2-7	ASSLPGLDYEQY
TRBV12-3/TRBV12-4	TRBJ2-7	ASTGGISYEQY
TRBV7-9	TRBJ2-5	TSRDWTGQETQY
TRBV20-1	TRBJ2-6	SAPRALQFSSGANVLT
TRBV9	TRBJ2-7	ASSEGSSPEQY
TRBV7-2	TRBJ1-4	ASSLVAGIDEKLF
TRBV2	TRBJ1-2	ASRLARANYGYT
TRBV15	TRBJ2-1	ATSRDHGAIGPNEQF
TRBV5-1	TRBJ2-2	ASSLLHSNTGELF
TRBV7-2	TRBJ2-3	ASSLLGGPTDTQY
TRBV20-1	TRBJ1-2	SASPRTESFYGYT
TRBV11-2	TRBJ2-1	ASSLVTETSYNEQF
TRBV28	TRBJ2-7	ASSFFPRPTKYEQY
TRBV6-6	TRBJ2-2	ASSPLGQVANTGELF